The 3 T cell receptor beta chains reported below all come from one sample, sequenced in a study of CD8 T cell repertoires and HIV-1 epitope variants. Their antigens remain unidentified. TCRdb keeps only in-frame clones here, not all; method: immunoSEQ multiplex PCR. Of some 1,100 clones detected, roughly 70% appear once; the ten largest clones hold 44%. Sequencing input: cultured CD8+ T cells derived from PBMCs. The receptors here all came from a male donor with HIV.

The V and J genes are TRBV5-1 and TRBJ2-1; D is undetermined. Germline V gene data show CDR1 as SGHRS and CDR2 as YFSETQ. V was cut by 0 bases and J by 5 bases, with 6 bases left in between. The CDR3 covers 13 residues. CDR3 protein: CASSLGPDNEQFF. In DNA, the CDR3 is TGCGCCAGCAGCTTGGGACCCGACAATGAGCAGTTCTTC.

The CDR3: CASSHYQGYEQYF. The CDR3 bases are TGTGCCAGCAGCCATTACCAGGGCTACGAGCAGTACTTC. V and J are TRBV14 and TRBJ2-7, with D possibly being TRBD1 (5 bases). This CDR3 is built from 13 residues. V lost 3 bases and J lost 3, with 9 bases in between. CDR1 and CDR2 from the germline V gene are SGHDN and FVKESK. Using reference TRBV14 and TRBJ2-7 for the parts outside the CDR3, the full variable domain is EAGVTQFPSHSVIEKGQTVTLRCDPISGHDNLYWYRRVMGKEIKFLLHFVKESKQDESGMPNNRFLAERTGGTYSTLKVQPAELEDSGVYFCASSHYQGYEQYFGPGTRLTVT.

As DNA, the CDR3 is TGTGCCAGCAGTTCCCAGAGTAGCGGGGCCCCACAGTTCTTC. Translating it yields CASSSQSSGAPQFF. The chain joins TRBV27 to TRBJ2-1; 8 positions agree with TRBD2. The CDR3 has 14 amino acids. Per the germline V gene, CDR1 is MNHEY and CDR2 is SMNVEV (reference sequence). Losses at the gene ends were 4 bases for V and 13 bases for J; bases not matched to a gene: 12.